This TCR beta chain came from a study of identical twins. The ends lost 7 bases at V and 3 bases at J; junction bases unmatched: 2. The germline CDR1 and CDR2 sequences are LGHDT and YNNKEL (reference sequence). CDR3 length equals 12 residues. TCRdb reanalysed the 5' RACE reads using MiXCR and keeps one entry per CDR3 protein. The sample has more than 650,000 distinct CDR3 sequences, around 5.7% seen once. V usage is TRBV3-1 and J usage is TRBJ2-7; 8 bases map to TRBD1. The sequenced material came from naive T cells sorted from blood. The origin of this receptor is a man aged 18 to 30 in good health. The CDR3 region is CASTTGDYEQYF. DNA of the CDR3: TGTGCCAGCACGACAGGGGACTACGAGCAGTACTTC.